This passage covers 14 T cell receptor beta chains from one sample sequenced in a study of type 1 regulatory T cells. Their antigens are not known. Overall study results and limits: Tr1 cells had a more restricted TCR repertoire than non-Tr1 cells.

TCRdb passed the reads through MiXCR, listing each CDR3 protein once. The sample comprises some 71,000 distinct CDR3 sequences, less than 25% of which are singletons, and 8.3% rests with the top ten. The sequenced material came from cultured type 1 regulatory T (Tr1) cells, either the whole culture or a sorted fraction (not recorded which). The receptors shown here come from a human donor in good health.

The CDR3 DNA follows: TGTGCCAGCAGCTTAGAACTAGAGAACATTCAGTACTTC. Protein product: CASSLELENIQYF. V gene TRBV7-8 combines with J gene TRBJ2-4, with TRBD2 as a possible D gene (5 bases). The CDR3 length is 13 residues. From germline, CDR1 is SGHVS and CDR2 FQNEAQ. The V gene lost 1 base and the J gene lost 7 bases, with 8 bases spanning the gap.

Ten or more counts support this clonotype. The rearrangement joins TRBV2 to TRBJ1-2; D unclear. The ends were cut back, 3 bases at V and 5 bases at J, with 13 bases in the middle. In germline, CDR1 is SNHLY, CDR2 FYNNEI. The CDR3 totals 14 residues. CDR3 coding DNA: TGTGCCAGCAGTGAGAGGATGGGAAGTTATGGCTACACCTTC. Amino acid sequence: CASSERMGSYGYTF.

The rearrangement uses TRBV12-3 or TRBV12-4 and TRBJ2-2, with D possibly TRBD2 on 5 matching bases. This CDR3 region has 12 residues. With 8 bases removed from V and 5 bases from J, the gap between germline ends came to 9 bases. The CDR3 region is CASQLGTGELFF. The DNA for the CDR3 is TGTGCCAGCCAACTAGGGACCGGGGAGCTGTTTTTT.

This chain connects TRBV12-3 or TRBV12-4 to TRBJ1-1; TRBD1 might be the D (6 bases). The germline V and J ends were trimmed by 2 bases and 4 bases, with 11 bases remaining between them. CDR3 length equals 14 residues. The CDR3 is CASSLHRESTEAFF. CDR3 DNA sequence: TGTGCCAGCAGTTTACACAGGGAGAGCACTGAAGCTTTCTTT.

DNA of the CDR3: TGCAGCGCCGAGGGCCCTTCGGGAAAACTGTTTTTT. Amino acid sequence: CSAEGPSGKLFF. The chain employs TRBV29-1 and TRBJ1-4; D remains ambiguous. This CDR3 comprises 12 residues. The ends were cut back, 7 bases at V and 10 bases at J, with 16 bases in the middle. CDR1 is SQVTM and CDR2 is ANQGSEA in the germline V gene.

The rearrangement joins TRBV29-1 to TRBJ2-1; D might be TRBD1 (6 bases). The germline gives CDR1 SQVTM, CDR2 ANQGSEA. Trimming left V 8 bases short and J 4 bases short, with 9 bases between. CDR3 size: 11 residues. In DNA form, the CDR3 reads TGCAGCTTCCAGGGGTACAATGAGCAGTTCTTC. As protein: CSFQGYNEQFF.

By sample fraction, this clonotype is medium-sized (0.01 to 0.1%). The chain couples TRBV15 to TRBJ2-4, with 11 positions matching TRBD1. V dropped 1 base and J dropped 7; count of bases not matched to a gene: 3. The CDR3 sequence is 15 residues long. Germline-derived CDR1 and CDR2 are LNHNV and YYDKDF (reference sequence). The CDR3 loop reads CATSRGGTGGNIQYF. The CDR3 DNA follows: TGTGCCACCAGCAGAGGCGGGACAGGGGGGAACATTCAGTACTTC.

This chain connects TRBV28 to TRBJ1-1, with D unclear. Trimming pared 6 bases from V and 9 bases from J, leaving 11 bases between. Per germline, CDR1 MDHEN and CDR2 SYDVKM. The CDR3 totals 11 residues. The CDR3 spells CASSSQVKAFF. For the CDR3, the DNA is TGTGCCAGCAGCTCTCAGGTGAAAGCTTTCTTT.

As for this clonotype: A much larger clone lies a single base off, so this may be a read error. The chain couples TRBV19 to TRBJ1-5, with TRBD1 identical over 8 bases. Germline V gene sequence: CDR1 LNHDA, CDR2 SQIVND (reference sequence). This CDR3 has 15 residues. The DNA for the CDR3 is TGTACCAGTAGTACAACAGGGGGGAGGAATCAGCCCCAGCATTTT. It is translated as CTSSTTGGRNQPQHF. The variable domain in full, completed from reference TRBV19 and TRBJ1-5, reads DGGITQSPKYLFRKEGQNVTLSCEQNLNHDAMYWYRQDPGQGLRLIYYSQIVNDFQKGDIAEGYSVSREKKESFPLTVTSAQKNPTAFYLCTSSTTGGRNQPQHFGDGTRLSIL.

Of note for this clonotype: One end of the junction varies from germline; a read error may be responsible. CDR3 nucleotides: TGTACCAGCAGGCTACTAGCGGGAGGAGTCGGGGAGCTGTTTTTT. Amino acid sequence: CTSRLLAGGVGELFF. The chain employs TRBV6-2 or TRBV6-3 and TRBJ2-2; 12 bases align to TRBD2. CDR1 MNHEY and CDR2 SVGEGT come from the germline V gene. CDR3 size: 15 residues.

The chain joins TRBV15 to TRBJ2-5; D unclear. Per germline, CDR1 LNHNV and CDR2 YYDKDF (reference sequence). The length of the CDR3 is 14 residues. Trimming pared 3 bases from V and 0 bases from J, leaving 8 bases between. CDR3 residues: CATSSGPNQETQYF. CDR3 bases: TGTGCCACCAGCAGCGGACCGAACCAAGAGACCCAGTACTTC.

This clonotype came up many times. The rearrangement joins TRBV12-3 or TRBV12-4 to TRBJ1-1; 7 bases match TRBD1. The V gene end was trimmed by 1 base and the J gene end by 1 base; junction bases not matched to a gene: 0. The CDR3 runs to 14 residues. CDR3 in amino acids: CASSLGTGNTEAFF. The DNA for the CDR3 is TGTGCCAGCAGTTTAGGGACAGGGAACACTGAAGCTTTCTTT.

The chain is built from TRBV7-3 and TRBJ2-3, with 9 bases matching TRBD1. Germline CDR1 is SGHTA and CDR2 is FQGTGA. CDR3 length: 15 residues. V lost 1 base and J lost 1; bases outside the gene matches: 0. Written as DNA, the CDR3 is TGTGCCAGCAGCTTAAGGACAGGGGGCACAGATACGCAGTATTTT. Translating gives CASSLRTGGTDTQYF.

This clonotype was counted only a few times. The chain joins TRBV5-1 to TRBJ2-1; 10 bases align to TRBD2. The length of the CDR3 is 14 residues. Germline V lookup: CDR1 SGHRS, CDR2 YFSETQ. The J segment lost 9 bases and the V segment lost 4 bases, leaving 7 bases of the junction unmatched. The CDR3 protein is CASSQGTSVGEQFF. The CDR3 DNA is TGCGCCAGCAGCCAAGGGACTAGCGTCGGTGAGCAGTTCTTC.